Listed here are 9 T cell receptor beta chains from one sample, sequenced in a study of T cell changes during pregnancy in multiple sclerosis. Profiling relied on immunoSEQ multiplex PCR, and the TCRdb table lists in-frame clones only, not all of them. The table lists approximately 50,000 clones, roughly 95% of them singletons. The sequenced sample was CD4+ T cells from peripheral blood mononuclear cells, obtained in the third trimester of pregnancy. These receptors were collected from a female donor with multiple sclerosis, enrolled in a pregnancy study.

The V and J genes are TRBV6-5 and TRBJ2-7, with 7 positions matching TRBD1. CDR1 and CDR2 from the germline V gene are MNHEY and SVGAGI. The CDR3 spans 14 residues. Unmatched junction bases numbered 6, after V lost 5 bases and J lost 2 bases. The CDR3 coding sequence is TGTGCCAGCAGTCGACAGGGCTTAGCCTACGAGCAGTACTTC. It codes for CASSRQGLAYEQYF.

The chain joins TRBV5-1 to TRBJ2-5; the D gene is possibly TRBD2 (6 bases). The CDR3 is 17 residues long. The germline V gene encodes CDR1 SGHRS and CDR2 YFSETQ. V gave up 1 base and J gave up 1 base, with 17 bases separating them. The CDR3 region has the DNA TGCGCCAGCAGCTTGTATGGGGGTACAGCGGGCCAAGAGACCCAGTACTTC. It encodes CASSLYGGTAGQETQYF.

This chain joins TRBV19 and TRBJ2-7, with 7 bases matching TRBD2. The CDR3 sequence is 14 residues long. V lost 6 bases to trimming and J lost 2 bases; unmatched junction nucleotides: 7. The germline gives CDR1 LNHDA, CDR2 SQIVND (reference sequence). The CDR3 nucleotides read TGTGCCAGTAGGTCCAGCGGGGAGACCTACGAGCAGTACTTC. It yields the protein CASRSSGETYEQYF. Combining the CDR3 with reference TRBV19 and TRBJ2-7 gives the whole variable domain DGGITQSPKYLFRKEGQNVTLSCEQNLNHDAMYWYRQDPGQGLRLIYYSQIVNDFQKGDIAEGYSVSREKKESFPLTVTSAQKNPTAFYLCASRSSGETYEQYFGPGTRLTVT.

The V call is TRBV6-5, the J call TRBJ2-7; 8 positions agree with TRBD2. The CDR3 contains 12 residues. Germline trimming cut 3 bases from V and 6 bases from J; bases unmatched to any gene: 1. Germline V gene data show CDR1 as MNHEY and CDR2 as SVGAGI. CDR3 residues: CASSYAGGEQYF. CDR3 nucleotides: TGTGCCAGCAGTTATGCGGGGGGCGAGCAGTACTTC.

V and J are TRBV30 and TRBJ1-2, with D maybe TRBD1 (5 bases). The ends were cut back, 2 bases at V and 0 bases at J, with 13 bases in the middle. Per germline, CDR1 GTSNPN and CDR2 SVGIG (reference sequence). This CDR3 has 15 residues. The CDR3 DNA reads TGTGCCTGGAGTTCTAGGGCAGGGCCTAACTATGGCTACACCTTC. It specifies CAWSSRAGPNYGYTF.

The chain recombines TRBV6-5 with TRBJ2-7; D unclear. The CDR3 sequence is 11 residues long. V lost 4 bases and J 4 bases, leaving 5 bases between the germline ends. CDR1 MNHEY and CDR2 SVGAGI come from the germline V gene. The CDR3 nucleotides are TGTGCCAGCAGTTTTCAATACGAGCAGTACTTC. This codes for CASSFQYEQYF.

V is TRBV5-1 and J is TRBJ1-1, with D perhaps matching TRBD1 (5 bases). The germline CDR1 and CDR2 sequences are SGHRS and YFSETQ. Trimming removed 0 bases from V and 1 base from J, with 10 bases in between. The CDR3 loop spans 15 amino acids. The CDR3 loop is CASSLAPGRNTEAFF. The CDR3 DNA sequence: TGCGCCAGCAGCTTGGCCCCAGGGCGGAACACTGAAGCTTTCTTT. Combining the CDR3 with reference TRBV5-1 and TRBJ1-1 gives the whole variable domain KAGVTQTPRYLIKTRGQQVTLSCSPISGHRSVSWYQQTPGQGLQFLFEYFSETQRNKGNFPGRFSGRQFSNSRSEMNVSTLELGDSALYLCASSLAPGRNTEAFFGQGTRLTVV.

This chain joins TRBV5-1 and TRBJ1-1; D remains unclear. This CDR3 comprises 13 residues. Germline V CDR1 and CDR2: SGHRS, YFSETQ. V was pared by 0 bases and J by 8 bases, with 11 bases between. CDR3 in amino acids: CASSLAARTEAFF. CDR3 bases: TGCGCCAGCAGCTTGGCCGCGCGTACCGAAGCTTTCTTT.

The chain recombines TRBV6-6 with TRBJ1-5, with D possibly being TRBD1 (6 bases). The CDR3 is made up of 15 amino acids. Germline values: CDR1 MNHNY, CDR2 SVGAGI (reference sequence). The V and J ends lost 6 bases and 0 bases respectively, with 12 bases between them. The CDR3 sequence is CASRQGTNSNQPQHF. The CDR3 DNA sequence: TGTGCCAGCAGACAAGGGACAAATAGCAATCAGCCCCAGCATTTT.